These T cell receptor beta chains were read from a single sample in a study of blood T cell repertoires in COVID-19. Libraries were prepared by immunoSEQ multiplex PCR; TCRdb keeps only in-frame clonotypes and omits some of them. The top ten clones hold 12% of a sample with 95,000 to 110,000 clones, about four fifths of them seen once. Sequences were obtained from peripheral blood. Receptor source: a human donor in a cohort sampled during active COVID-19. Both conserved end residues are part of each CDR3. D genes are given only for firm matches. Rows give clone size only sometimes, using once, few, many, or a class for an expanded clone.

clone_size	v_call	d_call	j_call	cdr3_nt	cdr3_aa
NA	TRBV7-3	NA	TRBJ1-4	TGTGCCAGCAGCCCAGGGGTAGGGGAAAAACTGTTTTTT	CASSPGVGEKLFF
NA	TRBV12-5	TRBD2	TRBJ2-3	TGTGCTAGTGGTTCTCTTGCCCGGGGGAGGGTAGTAGGAGATACGCAGTATTTT	CASGSLARGRVVGDTQYF
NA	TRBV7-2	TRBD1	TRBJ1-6	TGTGCCAGCAGCGCCCAGGGGGGCGATTCACCCCTCCACTTT	CASSAQGGDSPLHF
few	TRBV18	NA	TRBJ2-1	TGTGCCAGCTCACCAGGCAGGAGCCCTCAGGGCGATATCAATGAGCAGTTCTTC	CASSPGRSPQGDINEQFF
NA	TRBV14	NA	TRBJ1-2	TGTGCCAGCAGCCTGGACACCTGGGGCTATGGCTACACCTTC	CASSLDTWGYGYTF
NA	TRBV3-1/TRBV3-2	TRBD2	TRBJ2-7	TGTGCCAGCAGCCCAACTAGCGGGGCCTACGAGCAGTACTTC	CASSPTSGAYEQYF
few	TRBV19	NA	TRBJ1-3	TGTGCCAGTCGGACAGTTGCTGGAAACACCATATATTTT	CASRTVAGNTIYF
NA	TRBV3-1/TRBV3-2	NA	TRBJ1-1	TGTGCCAGCAGCCAAACCCGGGCGGGGGAGACTGAAGCTTTCTTT	CASSQTRAGETEAFF
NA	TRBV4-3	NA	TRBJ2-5	TGCGCCAGCAGCCAAGACCGGGGTCCCGGGGAGACCCAGTACTTC	CASSQDRGPGETQYF
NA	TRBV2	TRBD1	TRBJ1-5	TGTGCCAGCAACCCCGGGACAGGGGGCAATCAGCCCCAGCATTTT	CASNPGTGGNQPQHF
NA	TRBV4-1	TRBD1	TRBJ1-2	TGCGCCAGCAGCCAAGTAAACCGGGACAGCTTTTTTAGCACCTACACCTTC	CASSQVNRDSFFSTYTF
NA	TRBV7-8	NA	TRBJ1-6	TGTGCCAGCAGCCCAGCCCCTCTTAATTCACCCCTCCACTTT	CASSPAPLNSPLHF
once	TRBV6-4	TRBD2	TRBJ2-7	TGTGCCAGCCGTCTGACTACTAGCGGGGGGTACGAGCAGTACTTC	CASRLTTSGGYEQYF
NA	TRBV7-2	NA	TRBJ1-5	TGTGCCAGCAGCTTAGCCACAGGGAGCGGTCAGCCCCAGCATTTT	CASSLATGSGQPQHF
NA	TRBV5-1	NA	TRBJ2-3	TGCGCCAGCAGCTTGGTCACGGGGACAGATACGCAGTATTTT	CASSLVTGTDTQYF
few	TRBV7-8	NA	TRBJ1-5	TGTGCCAGCAGCTTTAGAAATAGCAATCAGCCCCAGCATTTT	CASSFRNSNQPQHF
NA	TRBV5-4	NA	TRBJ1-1	TGTGCCAGCAGCTCCCACTCGGACAGTAACACTGAAGCTTTCTTT	CASSSHSDSNTEAFF
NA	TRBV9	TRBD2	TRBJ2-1	TGTGCCAGCAGCGTAGGAAGTAGCGGGGGTCGTGAGCAGTTCTTC	CASSVGSSGGREQFF
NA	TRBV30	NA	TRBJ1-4	TGTGCCTGGAGACTCGCGGGCACTAATGAAAAACTGTTTTTT	CAWRLAGTNEKLFF
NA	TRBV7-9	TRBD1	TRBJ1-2	TGTGCCAGCAGCTTAGGATCCGCGGCCGGGACAGTCTATGGCTACACCTTC	CASSLGSAAGTVYGYTF
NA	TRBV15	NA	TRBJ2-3	TGTGCCACCAGCTTCGTAGCAGATACGCAGTATTTT	CATSFVADTQYF
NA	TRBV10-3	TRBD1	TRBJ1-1	TGTGCCATCAGAGGACAGGGGAGAGAAGCTTTCTTT	CAIRGQGREAFF
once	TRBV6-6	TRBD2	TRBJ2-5	TGTGCCAGCAGCCGCGATGGGACTAACCAAGAGACCCAGTACTTC	CASSRDGTNQETQYF
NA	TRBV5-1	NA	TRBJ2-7	TGCGCCAGCAGCCCCGGACAGACCTACGAGCAGTACTTC	CASSPGQTYEQYF
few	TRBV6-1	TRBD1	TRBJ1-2	TGTGCCAGCAGTGAACCGGCGGGCAGGGGGAACTATGGCTACACCTTC	CASSEPAGRGNYGYTF
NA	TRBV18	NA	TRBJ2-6	TGTGCCAGCTTCAGTGGAGCTGGGGCCAACGTCCTGACTTTC	CASFSGAGANVLTF
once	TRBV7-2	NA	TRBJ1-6	TGTGCCAGCAGCCTCCAGGGAGGAACTTCACCCCTCCACTTT	CASSLQGGTSPLHF
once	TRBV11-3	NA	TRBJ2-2	TGTGCCAGCAGCTTATGGGGGGTCACCGGGGAGCTGTTTTTT	CASSLWGVTGELFF
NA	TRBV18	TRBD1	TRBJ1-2	TGTGCCAGCTCACGAGACAGGGGTAACGAATATGGCTACACCTTC	CASSRDRGNEYGYTF
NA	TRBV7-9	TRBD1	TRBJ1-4	TGTGCCAGCAGCGAGACAGGGGAACGTGAAAAACTGTTTTTT	CASSETGEREKLFF
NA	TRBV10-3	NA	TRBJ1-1	TGTGCCATCAGTGATAAGGTCACGGCAGGTACTGAAGCTTTCTTT	CAISDKVTAGTEAFF